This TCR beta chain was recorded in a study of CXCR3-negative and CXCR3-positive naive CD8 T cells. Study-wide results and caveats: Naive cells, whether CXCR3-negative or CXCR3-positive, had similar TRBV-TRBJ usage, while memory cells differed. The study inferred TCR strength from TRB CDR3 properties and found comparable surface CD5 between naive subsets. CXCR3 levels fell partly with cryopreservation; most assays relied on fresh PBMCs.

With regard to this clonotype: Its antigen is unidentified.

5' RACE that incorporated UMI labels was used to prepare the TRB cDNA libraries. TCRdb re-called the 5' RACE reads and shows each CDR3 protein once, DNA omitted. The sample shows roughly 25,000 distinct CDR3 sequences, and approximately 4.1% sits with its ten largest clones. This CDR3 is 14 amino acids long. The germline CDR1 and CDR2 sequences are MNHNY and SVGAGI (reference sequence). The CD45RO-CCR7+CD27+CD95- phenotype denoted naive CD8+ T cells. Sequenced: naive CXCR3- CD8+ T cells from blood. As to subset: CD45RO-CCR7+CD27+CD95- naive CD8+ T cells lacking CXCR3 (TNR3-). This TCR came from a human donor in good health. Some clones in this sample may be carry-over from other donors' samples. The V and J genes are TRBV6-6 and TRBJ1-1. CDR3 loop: CASSYSRGGTEAFF.